These 5 T cell receptor beta chains share one sample of origin, sequenced in a study of radiotherapy plus CTLA-4 blockade in lung cancer. The protocol was immunoSEQ multiplex PCR, while the TCRdb copy is restricted to in-frame clones and leaves out a portion. The top ten clones hold 25% to 30% of a sample with approximately 49,000 clones, around 83% of them seen once. This sample comprised peripheral blood, obtained from a patient treated with radiotherapy plus ipilimumab. The receptors derive from a human donor with non-small cell lung cancer whose response to radiotherapy plus ipilimumab could not be evaluated.

This clone has just one count. Written as DNA, the CDR3 is TGTGCCAGCAGGAGAATAGGGGGCGACTCCTACGAGCAGTACTTC. Its protein is CASRRIGGDSYEQYF. The chain uses TRBV28 and TRBJ2-7, with 7 bases lining up with TRBD1. The junction had 8 bases not matched to a gene; V was cut back by 6 bases and J by 0 bases. CDR1 is MDHEN and CDR2 is SYDVKM in the germline V gene. This CDR3 contains 15 residues.

V usage is TRBV7-2 and J usage is TRBJ2-3; 7 bases line up with TRBD2. Germline V gene lookup returns CDR1 SGHTA and CDR2 FQGNSA. The CDR3 consists of 16 residues. Trimming removed 2 bases from V and 0 bases from J; junction bases left unmatched: 5. The CDR3 spells CASSLRAGTSTDTQYF. Written as DNA, the CDR3 is TGTGCCAGCAGCTTACGAGCGGGAACTAGCACAGATACGCAGTATTTT.

This clone occurred a few times. The chain has TRBV30 and TRBJ1-3, with D hard to call. Germline CDR1 is GTSNPN and CDR2 is SVGIG (reference sequence). The V end lost 1 base, the J end lost 0 bases, and 10 bases lay between the germline ends. The CDR3 has 15 amino acids. CDR3 in amino acids: CAWSADRGSGNTIYF. In DNA, the CDR3 is TGTGCCTGGAGTGCGGACCGGGGCTCTGGAAACACCATATATTTT.

The chain carries TRBV28 and TRBJ2-6; D is perhaps TRBD2 (7 bases). The CDR3 runs to 15 residues. V gave up 9 bases and J gave up 2 bases, with 14 bases separating them. Germline assignment: CDR1 MDHEN and CDR2 SYDVKM. The CDR3 coding sequence is TGTGCCAGTGCCACGGGGGGCGCTGGGGCCAACGTCCTGACTTTC. Translated, it gives CASATGGAGANVLTF.

V is TRBV30 and J is TRBJ2-7, with a weak D call TRBD1 (6 bases). Looked up from germline, CDR1 is GTSNPN and CDR2 is SVGIG (reference sequence). The CDR3 totals 14 residues. Between the trimmed V and J ends, which lost 2 bases and 2 bases, there was a span of 13 bases. The CDR3 coding sequence is TGTGCCTGGAGTATAGGGACAAACACCTACGAGCAGTACTTC. Encoded protein: CAWSIGTNTYEQYF.